These T cell receptor beta chains were read from a single sample in a study of identical twins. Each CDR3 protein is one row after TCRdb ran MiXCR on the 5' RACE reads. This sample has 200,000 to 300,000 distinct CDR3 sequences; 7% occur once, and the top ten carry 3.6%. The same specimen was also included in a second study, on yellow fever vaccine responses in identical twins.

The sequencing input was memory (CD45RO+) T cells sorted from blood. Receptors originate from a woman aged 18-29 years in good health. Each CDR3 is given with its conserved first and last residue. Each record gives: J gene, clone size, D gene, V gene, CDR3 protein, CDR3 DNA. The D gene is left open where the match is weak. Size values are once, few and many counts, or a class for expanded clones, and some rows have none.

TRBJ2-1	-	TRBD2	TRBV12-3/TRBV12-4	CASSFASGSLYNEQFF	TGTGCCAGCAGTTTTGCTAGCGGGAGTCTCTACAATGAGCAGTTCTTC
TRBJ2-3	many	-	TRBV5-6	CASSLWLTGTSTDTQYF	TGTGCCAGCAGCTTGTGGTTAACCGGGACTAGCACAGATACGCAGTATTTT
TRBJ2-5	few	-	TRBV4-2	CASSQKLRGAIQETQYF	TGTGCCAGCAGCCAAAAGTTACGGGGGGCGATTCAAGAGACCCAGTACTTC
TRBJ2-7	few	-	TRBV5-1	CASSFSDGGEQYF	TGCGCCAGCAGCTTTTCGGACGGGGGCGAGCAGTACTTC
TRBJ2-1	-	TRBD2	TRBV20-1	CSAKREKNNEQFF	TGCAGTGCTAAGCGGGAGAAGAACAATGAGCAGTTCTTC
TRBJ1-6	many	-	TRBV5-1	CASSPTGTVFSPLHF	TGCGCCAGCAGCCCGACCGGGACGGTTTTTTCACCCCTCCACTTT
TRBJ2-7	-	TRBD2	TRBV5-1	CASRENPSGNYEQYF	TGCGCCAGCAGAGAGAACCCTAGCGGAAACTACGAGCAGTACTTC
TRBJ1-1	many	-	TRBV27	CASKPPGGNTEAFF	TGTGCCAGCAAACCCCCCGGGGGGAACACTGAAGCTTTCTTT
TRBJ2-2	few	TRBD1	TRBV6-4	CASSDGQGDTGELFF	TGTGCCAGCAGTGACGGACAGGGGGACACCGGGGAGCTGTTTTTT
TRBJ2-1	-	-	TRBV6-6	CASSKGTNEQFF	TGTGCCAGCAGTAAGGGGACTAATGAGCAGTTCTTC
TRBJ2-7	many	TRBD2	TRBV4-1	CASSQGLAVPYEQYF	TGCGCCAGCAGCCAAGGGCTAGCGGTTCCCTACGAGCAGTACTTC
TRBJ2-7	-	-	TRBV6-5	CASSYSWQGEAYEQYF	TGTGCCAGCAGTTACTCGTGGCAGGGGGAGGCCTACGAGCAGTACTTC
TRBJ2-3	many	-	TRBV12-3/TRBV12-4	CASSWGASTDTQYF	TGTGCCAGCAGTTGGGGGGCTAGCACAGATACGCAGTATTTT
TRBJ2-7	many	TRBD1	TRBV6-1	CASKYGTGLTYEQYF	TGTGCCAGCAAATATGGGACAGGACTAACCTACGAGCAGTACTTC
TRBJ2-7	-	TRBD1	TRBV20-1	CSAEPGQKYEQYF	TGCAGTGCTGAACCGGGACAGAAATACGAGCAGTACTTC
TRBJ1-4	many	-	TRBV5-1	CASSPDGKNEKLFF	TGCGCCAGCAGCCCCGACGGAAAGAATGAAAAACTGTTTTTT
TRBJ2-7	many	TRBD1	TRBV12-3/TRBV12-4	CASSSGQGEQYF	TGTGCCAGCAGTTCTGGACAGGGTGAGCAGTACTTC
TRBJ1-1	-	TRBD1	TRBV12-3/TRBV12-4	CSSSLGTGVSEAFF	TGTTCCAGCAGTTTGGGGACAGGGGTGAGTGAAGCTTTCTTT